This T cell receptor beta chain was found in a study of OX40 agonist ivuxolimab in advanced cancers. Study-level results: At 0.1 to 3.0 mg/kg and by week 6, CD4+ and CD8+ T cells in the blood had expanded clonally.

Germline assignment: CDR1 MGHRA and CDR2 YSYEKL. CDR3 length equals 14 residues. Details on this clone: What it binds is not known.

The timepoints at which blood was sampled were baseline, cycle 4 day 1, and cycle 7 day 1. Profiled with immunoSEQ multiplex PCR; TCRdb holds only in-frame clones, not every one. The table records more than 25,000 clones, roughly four fifths of them present only once. This clonotype was obtained from an adult with an advanced solid tumor such as melanoma, head and neck, liver or kidney cancer. This chain connects TRBV4-1 to TRBJ2-5; D may be TRBD1 (5 bases). Judging by the DNA end, TRBJ2-7 fits better; the J call may be wrong. Source: CD4+ or CD8+ T cells sorted from blood, taken in a trial of the OX40 agonist ivuxolimab. The CDR3, as DNA: TGCGCCAGCAGCCAAGTCCTCCAGGGCTACGAGCAGTACTTC. This gives the protein CASSQVLQGYEQYF.